The clone carrying this TCR beta chain occurred a few times. Its antigen is unidentified. Then a second PCR, running about 6 to 11 cycles, was carried out with a sample-barcoded 5' primer and a J-beta primer mix. Using its own MiXCR run on the 5' RACE reads, TCRdb lists one record per CDR3 protein. The sample has about 1.6 million distinct CDR3 sequences, 30% to 35% seen once. V lost 11 bases to trimming and J lost 5 bases; unmatched junction nucleotides: 13. This CDR3 has 15 amino acids. The sample belongs to a study of blood T cells in healthy people across ages. Findings and limits, study-wide: Long-lived donors carried more naive CD4+ cells and greater diversity than aged donors. As age increased, TCR beta diversity per million T cells fell in a roughly linear fashion. The CMV status of each donor remained undetermined, and this could have confounded shifts in expanded clonotypes.

The sequenced sample consisted of blood. This TCR came from a woman aged 25 to 39 in good health. The rearrangement joins TRBV12-3 or TRBV12-4 to TRBJ2-7, with 12 bases lining up with TRBD2. Here the CDR3 reads CASGLAGGPGDEQYF. The CDR3 nucleotides are TGTGCCTCGGGGCTAGCGGGAGGGCCAGGAGACGAGCAGTACTTC.